The rows below give T cell receptor beta chains drawn from one sample of a study of PD-L1 blockade in urothelial cancer. The repertoire was sequenced with immunoSEQ multiplex PCR; TCRdb's copy has only in-frame clones and lacks some. The sample records under 120,000 clones, roughly 84% being singletons. This specimen was PBMCs, taken around atezolizumab (anti-PD-L1) treatment. Every receptor here comes from a man between 50 and 59 years old with urothelial cancer. CDR3s include the opening cysteine and the closing phenylalanine or tryptophan.

CDR3 protein,V gene,J gene
CATSRKFPGTSGRRAGELFF,TRBV15,TRBJ2-2
CASSPRTSGTTDTQYF,TRBV7-2,TRBJ2-3
CASSGGASGSDEQFF,TRBV6-4,TRBJ2-1
CSARKDRGEFF,TRBV20-1,TRBJ2-1
CATSSVMWGGSYEQYF,TRBV15,TRBJ2-7
CASSVGQGLNTEAFF,TRBV9,TRBJ1-1
CASSSLDSGKETQYF,TRBV5-4,TRBJ2-5
CASSLNRGFWEQYF,TRBV5-4,TRBJ2-7
CTSSDKNYGYTF,TRBV2,TRBJ1-2
CASRASGREGGETQYF,TRBV2,TRBJ2-5
CAWSGGDDGNTIYF,TRBV30,TRBJ1-3
CASSLAGVKNSPLHF,TRBV5-4,TRBJ1-6
CASSLGIPTYEQYF,TRBV7-8,TRBJ2-7
CASSLGSSGRRADTQYF,TRBV5-4,TRBJ2-3
CASSLAGKGTEAFF,TRBV7-6,TRBJ1-1
CASSESPPGQGYGNQPQHF,TRBV2,TRBJ1-5
CASSGLAGSSYEQYF,TRBV7-9,TRBJ2-7
CASSFDRGRMMTQHF,TRBV7-2,TRBJ1-5
CASSQAGQGSPNQPQHF,TRBV4-2,TRBJ1-5
CASSLAPGQAYEQYF,TRBV11-2,TRBJ2-7
CASSSGTGLSGANVLTF,TRBV28,TRBJ2-6
CASSPPRERVGYEQYF,TRBV18,TRBJ2-7
CASRAQGYEQYF,TRBV28,TRBJ2-7
CAGRDSYNSPLHF,TRBV30,TRBJ1-6
CSAQGNTEAFF,TRBV20-1,TRBJ1-1
CASSLLRPGTGELFF,TRBV28,TRBJ2-2
CASSMTSGADTQYF,TRBV6-4,TRBJ2-3
CASRTGPDTQYF,TRBV28,TRBJ2-3
CSVVPGQGTYEQYF,TRBV29-1,TRBJ2-7
CASSLYGQGSYEQYF,TRBV28,TRBJ2-7
CASSQGSSGSTDTQYF,TRBV4-2,TRBJ2-3
CASSLKDSGLSYEQYF,TRBV5-1,TRBJ2-7
CASSPRQGFGGYTF,TRBV19,TRBJ1-2
CASSPSGRSTDTQYF,TRBV6-4,TRBJ2-3